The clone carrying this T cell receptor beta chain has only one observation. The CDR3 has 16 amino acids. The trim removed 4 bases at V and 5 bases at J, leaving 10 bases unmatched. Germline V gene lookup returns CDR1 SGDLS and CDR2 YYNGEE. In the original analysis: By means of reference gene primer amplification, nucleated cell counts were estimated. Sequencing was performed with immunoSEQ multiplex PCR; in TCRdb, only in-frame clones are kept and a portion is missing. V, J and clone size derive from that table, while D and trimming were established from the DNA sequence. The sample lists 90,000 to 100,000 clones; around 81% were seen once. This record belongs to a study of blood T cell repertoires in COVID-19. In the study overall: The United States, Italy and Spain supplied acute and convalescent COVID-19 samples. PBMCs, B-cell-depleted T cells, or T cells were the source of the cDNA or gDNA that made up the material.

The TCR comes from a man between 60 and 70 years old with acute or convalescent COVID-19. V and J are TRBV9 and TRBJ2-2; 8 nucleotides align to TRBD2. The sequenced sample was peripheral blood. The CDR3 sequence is CASSTPRGGLTGELFF. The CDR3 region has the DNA TGTGCCAGCAGCACCCCACGGGGGGGACTGACCGGGGAGCTGTTTTTT.